The source of this T cell receptor beta chain is a study of Ad26.COV2.S vaccination and SARS-CoV-2 variants. Clones were read by immunoSEQ multiplex PCR, and TCRdb kept only the in-frame ones, dropping some. This sample has under 150,000 clones, with 80% to 90% found just once. Germline CDR1 SGHVS, CDR2 FQNEAQ. The CDR3 contains 13 residues. V was pared by 5 bases and J by 6 bases, with 13 bases between. The origin of this receptor is a human donor who had recovered from COVID-19. The rearrangement joins TRBV7-8 to TRBJ1-1; no reliable D call. The material was peripheral blood, obtained after recovery from COVID-19. CDR3 in DNA: TGTGCCAGCAGCCCCAGGAGAGTTGCTGAAGCTTTCTTT. Translating it yields CASSPRRVAEAFF. Full variable domain (rest looked up from reference TRBV7-8 and TRBJ1-1): GAGVSQSPRYKVAKRGQDVALRCDPISGHVSLFWYQQALGQGPEFLTYFQNEAQLDKSGLPSDRFFAERPEGSVSTLKIQRTQQEDSAVYLCASSPRRVAEAFFGQGTRLTVV.